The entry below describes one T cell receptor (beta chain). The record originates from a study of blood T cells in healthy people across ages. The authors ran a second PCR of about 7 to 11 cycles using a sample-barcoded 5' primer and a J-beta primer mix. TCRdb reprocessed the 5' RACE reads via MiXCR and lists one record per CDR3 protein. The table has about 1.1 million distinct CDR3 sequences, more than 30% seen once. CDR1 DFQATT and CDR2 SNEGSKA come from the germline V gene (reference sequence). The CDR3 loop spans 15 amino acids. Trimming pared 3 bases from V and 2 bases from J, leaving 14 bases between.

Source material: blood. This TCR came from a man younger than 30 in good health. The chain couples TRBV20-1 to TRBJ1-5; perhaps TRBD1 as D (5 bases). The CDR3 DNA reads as TGCAGTGCTAGCACCCCAGGGAGCCGCAATCAGCCCCAGCATTTT. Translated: CSASTPGSRNQPQHF.